This TCR beta chain is drawn from a study of shared clonotypes between healthy human individuals. Study-wide background: Researchers drew samples from two women and a few men aged 18 to 49.

Splitting of CD4+ cells produced CD45RA+ naive and CD45RA-negative memory subsets. The authors' processing: Sequence data from immunoSEQ were junction-only and lacked quality scores; consequently, filtering differed. Method: immunoSEQ multiplex PCR; TCRdb's copy keeps in-frame clones and lacks some. V and J calls and clone size are as listed in that table; D and trimming were resolved from the DNA. Of 2,500,000 or so clones listed, 85% to 95% are singletons. Sequencing was performed on naive CD4+ T cells from PBMCs. Subset defined: CD45RA+ positively selected. This receptor was taken from a man aged 18 to 30 in good health. Some clones in this sample may be carry-over from other donors' samples.

CDR3 nucleotide sequence: TGTGCCTGCAGGGGAGACAGACTAGACTATGGCTACACCTTC. Its protein is CACRGDRLDYGYTF. V and J are TRBV30 and TRBJ1-2; a weak D match, TRBD1 (6 bases). With 6 bases removed from V and 3 bases from J, the gap between germline ends came to 17 bases. Germline assignment: CDR1 GTSNPN and CDR2 SVGIG (reference sequence). This CDR3 region has 14 residues.